A selection of T cell receptor beta chains follows, all from one sample in a study of control samples from healthy donors and cancer patients. Assay: immunoSEQ multiplex PCR; the TCRdb copy retains only in-frame clones and omits some. The table shows hundreds of thousands of clones, with roughly 82% occurring only once. Sample: PBMCs. These receptors came from a woman aged 60 to 75 with lung cancer. Each CDR3 is given with its conserved first and last residue. The D gene is left open where the match is weak. Size tells how often a clone was seen (once, few, many) or the class of an expanded clone, and some rows leave it out.

d_call j_call cdr3_length clone_size v_call cdr3_aa cdr3_nt
. TRBJ2-1 14 . TRBV2 CASSRSLNYNEQFF TGTGCCAGCAGCAGATCACTTAATTACAATGAGCAGTTCTTC
. TRBJ1-3 14 few TRBV4-1 CASSLNPGGNTIYF TGCGCCAGCAGCCTAAACCCTGGGGGAAACACCATATATTTT
. TRBJ1-5 13 . TRBV6-5 CASKTGNNQPQHF TGTGCCAGCAAAACAGGCAATAATCAGCCCCAGCATTTT
. TRBJ1-4 15 . TRBV24-1 CATSDLEGSSEKLFF TGTGCCACCAGTGATTTGGAGGGGTCGAGTGAAAAACTGTTTTTT
TRBD1 TRBJ2-2 15 . TRBV4-1 CASSLGTGETGELFF TGCGCCAGCAGCCTCGGGACAGGGGAAACCGGGGAGCTGTTTTTT
. TRBJ1-2 14 . TRBV9 CASSGRRGLGGYTF TGTGCCAGCAGCGGTCGAAGGGGTTTGGGAGGCTACACCTTC
TRBD2 TRBJ2-1 16 . TRBV5-5 CASSYSTSGRPYEQFF TGTGCCAGCAGCTATTCGACTAGCGGGAGACCGTATGAGCAGTTCTTC
. TRBJ2-1 15 . TRBV4-1 CASSQGTQDYHEQFF TGCGCCAGCAGCCAAGGAACTCAGGACTATCATGAGCAGTTCTTC
TRBD2 TRBJ2-1 15 . TRBV4-2 CASSQRGLADNEQFF TGTGCCAGCAGCCAACGAGGACTAGCGGACAATGAGCAGTTCTTC
. TRBJ1-1 14 . TRBV30 CAWTKMGGNTEAFF TGTGCCTGGACCAAAATGGGGGGCAACACTGAAGCTTTCTTT
. TRBJ2-3 14 . TRBV5-1 CASCRGQITDTQYF TGCGCCAGCTGTAGGGGACAAATCACAGATACGCAGTATTTT